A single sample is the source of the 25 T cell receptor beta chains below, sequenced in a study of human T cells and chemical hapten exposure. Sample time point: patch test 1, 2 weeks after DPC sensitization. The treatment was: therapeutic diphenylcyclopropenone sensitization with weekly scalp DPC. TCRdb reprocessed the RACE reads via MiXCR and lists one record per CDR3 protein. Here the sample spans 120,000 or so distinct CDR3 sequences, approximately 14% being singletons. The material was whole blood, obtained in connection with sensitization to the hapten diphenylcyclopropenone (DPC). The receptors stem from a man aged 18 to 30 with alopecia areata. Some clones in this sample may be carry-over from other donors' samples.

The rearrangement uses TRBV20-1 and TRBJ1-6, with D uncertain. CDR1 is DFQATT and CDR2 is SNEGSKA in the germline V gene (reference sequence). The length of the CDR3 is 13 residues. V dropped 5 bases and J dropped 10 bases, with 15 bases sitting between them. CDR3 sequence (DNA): TGCAGTGCTGAGATGGGGTTAGGGTCACCCCTCCACTTT. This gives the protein CSAEMGLGSPLHF.

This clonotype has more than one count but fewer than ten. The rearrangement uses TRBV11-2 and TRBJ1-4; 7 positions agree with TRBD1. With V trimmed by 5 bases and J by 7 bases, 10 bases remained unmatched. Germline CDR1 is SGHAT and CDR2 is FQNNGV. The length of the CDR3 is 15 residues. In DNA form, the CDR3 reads TGTGCCAGCAGCCAGGACAGGCCCCCGGGTGAAAAACTGTTTTTT. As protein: CASSQDRPPGEKLFF.

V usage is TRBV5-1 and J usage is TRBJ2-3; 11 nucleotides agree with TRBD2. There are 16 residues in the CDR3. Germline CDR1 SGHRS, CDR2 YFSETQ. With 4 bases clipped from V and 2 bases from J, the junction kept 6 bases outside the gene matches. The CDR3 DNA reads TGCGCCAGCAGCCCTGGACTAGCGGGTCTCACAGATACGCAGTATTTT. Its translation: CASSPGLAGLTDTQYF.

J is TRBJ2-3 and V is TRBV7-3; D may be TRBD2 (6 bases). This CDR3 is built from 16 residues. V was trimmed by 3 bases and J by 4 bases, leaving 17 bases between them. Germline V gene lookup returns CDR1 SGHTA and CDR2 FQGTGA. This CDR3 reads CASSFRGETRADTQYF. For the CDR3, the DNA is TGTGCCAGCAGCTTCAGAGGGGAGACTAGGGCAGATACGCAGTATTTT. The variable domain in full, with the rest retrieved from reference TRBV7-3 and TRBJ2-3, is GAGVSQTPSNKVTEKGKYVELRCDPISGHTALYWYRQSLGQGPEFLIYFQGTGAADDSGLPNDRFFAVRPEGSVSTLKIQRTERGDSAVYLCASSFRGETRADTQYFGPGTRLTVL.

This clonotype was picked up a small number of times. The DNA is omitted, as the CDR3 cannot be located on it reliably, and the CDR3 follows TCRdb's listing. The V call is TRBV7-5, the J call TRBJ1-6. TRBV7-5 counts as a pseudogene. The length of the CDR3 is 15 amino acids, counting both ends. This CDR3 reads CISVSETPEDSPLHF.

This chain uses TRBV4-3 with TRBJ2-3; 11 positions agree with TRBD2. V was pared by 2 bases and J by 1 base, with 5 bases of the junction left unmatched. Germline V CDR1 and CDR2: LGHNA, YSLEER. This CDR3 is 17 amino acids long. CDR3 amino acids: CASSQIVSGGGTDTQYF. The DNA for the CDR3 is TGCGCCAGCAGCCAAATAGTTAGCGGGGGGGGCACAGATACGCAGTATTTT.

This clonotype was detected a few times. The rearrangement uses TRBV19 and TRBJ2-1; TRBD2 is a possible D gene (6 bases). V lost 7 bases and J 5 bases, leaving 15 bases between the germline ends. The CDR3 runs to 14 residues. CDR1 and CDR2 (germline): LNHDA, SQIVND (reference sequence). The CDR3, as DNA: TGTGCCAGTAAAGGGTACGGGAGCCACAATGAGCAGTTCTTC. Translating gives CASKGYGSHNEQFF.

The CDR3: CASSMSRVKAEAFF. The CDR3 region has the DNA TGTGCCAGTAGTATGAGCAGGGTCAAGGCTGAAGCTTTCTTT. This sequence joins TRBV19 and TRBJ1-1; weak D call: TRBD1 (5 bases). V lost 3 bases to trimming and J lost 6 bases, with 14 bases between them. The CDR3 is made up of 14 amino acids. Germline loops: CDR1 LNHDA, CDR2 SQIVND (reference sequence).

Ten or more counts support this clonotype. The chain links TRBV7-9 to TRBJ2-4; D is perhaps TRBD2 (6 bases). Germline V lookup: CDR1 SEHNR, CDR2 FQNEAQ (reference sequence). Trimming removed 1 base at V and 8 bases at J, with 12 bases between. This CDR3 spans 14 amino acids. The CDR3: CASSLDGTGDIQYF. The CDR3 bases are TGTGCCAGCAGCTTAGATGGGACTGGGGACATTCAGTACTTC.

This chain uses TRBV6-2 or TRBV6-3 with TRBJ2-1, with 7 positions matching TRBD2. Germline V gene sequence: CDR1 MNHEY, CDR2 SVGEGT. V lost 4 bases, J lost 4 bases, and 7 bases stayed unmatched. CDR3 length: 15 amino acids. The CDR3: CASSFFGGGYNEQFF. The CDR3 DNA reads TGTGCCAGCAGTTTTTTTGGGGGGGGGTACAATGAGCAGTTCTTC.

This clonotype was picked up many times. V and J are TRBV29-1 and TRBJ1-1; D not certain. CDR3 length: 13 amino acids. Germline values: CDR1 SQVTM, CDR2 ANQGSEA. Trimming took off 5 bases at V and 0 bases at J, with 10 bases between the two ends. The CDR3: CSVQPLMNTEAFF. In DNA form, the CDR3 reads TGCAGCGTTCAACCCCTCATGAACACTGAAGCTTTCTTT. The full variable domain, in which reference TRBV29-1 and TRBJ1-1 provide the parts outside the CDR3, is SAVISQKPSRDICQRGTSLTIQCQVDSQVTMMFWYRQQPGQSLTLIATANQGSEATYESGFVIDKFPISRPNLTFSTLTVSNMSPEDSSIYLCSVQPLMNTEAFFGQGTRLTVV.

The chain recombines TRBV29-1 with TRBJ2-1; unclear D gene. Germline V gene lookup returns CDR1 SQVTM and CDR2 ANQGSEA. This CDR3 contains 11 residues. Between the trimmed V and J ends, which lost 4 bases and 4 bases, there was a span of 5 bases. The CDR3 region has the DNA TGCAGCGTTGCCAGATACAATGAGCAGTTCTTC. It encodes CSVARYNEQFF.

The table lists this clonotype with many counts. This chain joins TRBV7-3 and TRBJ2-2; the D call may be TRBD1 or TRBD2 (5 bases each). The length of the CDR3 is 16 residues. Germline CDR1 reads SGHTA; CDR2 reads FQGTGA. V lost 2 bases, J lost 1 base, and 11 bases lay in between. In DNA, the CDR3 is TGTGCCAGCAGCTTAGGAGGTCAGGGGAACACCGGGGAGCTGTTTTTT. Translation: CASSLGGQGNTGELFF. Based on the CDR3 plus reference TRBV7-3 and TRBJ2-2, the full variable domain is GAGVSQTPSNKVTEKGKYVELRCDPISGHTALYWYRQSLGQGPEFLIYFQGTGAADDSGLPNDRFFAVRPEGSVSTLKIQRTERGDSAVYLCASSLGGQGNTGELFFGEGSRLTVL.

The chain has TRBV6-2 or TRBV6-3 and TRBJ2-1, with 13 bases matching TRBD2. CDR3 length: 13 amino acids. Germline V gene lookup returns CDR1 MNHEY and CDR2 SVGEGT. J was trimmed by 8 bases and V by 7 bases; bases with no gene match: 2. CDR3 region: CASKLAGGYEQFF. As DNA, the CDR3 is TGTGCCAGCAAACTAGCGGGGGGGTATGAGCAGTTCTTC.

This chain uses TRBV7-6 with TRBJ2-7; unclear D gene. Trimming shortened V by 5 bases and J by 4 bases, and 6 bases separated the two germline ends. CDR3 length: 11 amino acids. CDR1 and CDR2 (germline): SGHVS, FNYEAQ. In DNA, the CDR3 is TGTGCCAGCAGCCCGAAGTACGAGCAGTACGTC. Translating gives CASSPKYEQYV.

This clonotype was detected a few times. CDR3: CASRNTDTQYF. In nucleotides, the CDR3 is TGTGCCAGCCGGAATACAGATACGCAGTATTTT. This chain links TRBV6-2 or TRBV6-3 with TRBJ2-3; D remains unclear. The germline gives CDR1 MNHEY, CDR2 SVGEGT. CDR3 length equals 11 residues. Deletions cut 8 bases from V and 3 bases from J, with 6 bases between.

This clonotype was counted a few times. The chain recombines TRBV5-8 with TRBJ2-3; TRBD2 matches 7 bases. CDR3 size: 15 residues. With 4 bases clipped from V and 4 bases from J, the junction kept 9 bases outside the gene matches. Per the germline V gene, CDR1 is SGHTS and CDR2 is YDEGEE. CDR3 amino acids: CASSLSGVFSDTQYF. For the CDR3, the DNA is TGTGCCAGCAGCCTGAGCGGGGTATTTTCAGATACGCAGTATTTT.

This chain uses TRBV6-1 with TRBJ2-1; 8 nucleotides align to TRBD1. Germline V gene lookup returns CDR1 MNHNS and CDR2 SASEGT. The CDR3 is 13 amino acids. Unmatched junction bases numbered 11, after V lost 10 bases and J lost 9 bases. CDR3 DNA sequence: TGTGCCACATCCATCGAGACAGGGGCTGAGCAGTTCTTC. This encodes CATSIETGAEQFF.

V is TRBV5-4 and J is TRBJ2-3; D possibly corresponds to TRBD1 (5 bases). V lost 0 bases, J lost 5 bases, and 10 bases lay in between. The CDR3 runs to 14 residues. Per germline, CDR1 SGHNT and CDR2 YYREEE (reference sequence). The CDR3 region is CASSLAWGGDTQYF. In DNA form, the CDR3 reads TGTGCCAGCAGCTTGGCCTGGGGCGGAGATACGCAGTATTTT.

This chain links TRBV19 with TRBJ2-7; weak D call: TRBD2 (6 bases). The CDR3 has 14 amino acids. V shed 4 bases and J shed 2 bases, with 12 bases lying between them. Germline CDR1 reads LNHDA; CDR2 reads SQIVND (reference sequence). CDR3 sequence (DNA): TGTGCCAGTAGTAGTTCGGGAGTCCCCTACGAGCAGTACTTC. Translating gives CASSSSGVPYEQYF.

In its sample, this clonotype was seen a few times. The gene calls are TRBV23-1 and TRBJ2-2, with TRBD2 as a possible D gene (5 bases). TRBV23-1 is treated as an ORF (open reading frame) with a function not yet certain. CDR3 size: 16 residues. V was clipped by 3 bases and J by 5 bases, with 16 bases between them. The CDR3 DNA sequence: TGCGCCAGCAGTCATAAGGGCGGTGGGGAGACCGGGGAGCTGTTTTTT. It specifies CASSHKGGGETGELFF.

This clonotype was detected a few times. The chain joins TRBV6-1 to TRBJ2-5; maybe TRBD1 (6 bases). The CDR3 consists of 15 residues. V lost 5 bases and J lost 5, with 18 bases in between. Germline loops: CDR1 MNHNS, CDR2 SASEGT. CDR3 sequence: CASSPPGHLRETQYF. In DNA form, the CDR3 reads TGTGCCAGCAGTCCTCCGGGACACCTGCGGGAGACCCAGTACTTC.

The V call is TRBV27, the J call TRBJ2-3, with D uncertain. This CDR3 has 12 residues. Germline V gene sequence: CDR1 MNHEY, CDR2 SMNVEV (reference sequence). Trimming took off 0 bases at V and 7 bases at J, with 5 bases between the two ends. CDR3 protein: CASSLSRNTQYF. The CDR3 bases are TGTGCCAGCAGTTTATCACGTAATACGCAGTATTTT.

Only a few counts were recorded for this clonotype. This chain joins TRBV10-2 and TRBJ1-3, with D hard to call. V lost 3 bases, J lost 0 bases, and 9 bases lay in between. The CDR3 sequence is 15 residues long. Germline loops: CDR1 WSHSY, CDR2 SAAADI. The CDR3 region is CASSDSASSGNTIYF. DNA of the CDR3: TGCGCCAGCAGTGACTCGGCCAGCTCTGGAAACACCATATATTTT.

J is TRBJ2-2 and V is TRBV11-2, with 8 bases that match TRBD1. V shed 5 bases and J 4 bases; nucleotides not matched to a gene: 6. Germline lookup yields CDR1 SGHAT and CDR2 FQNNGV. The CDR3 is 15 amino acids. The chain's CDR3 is CASSPGQVGTGELFF. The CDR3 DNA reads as TGTGCCAGCAGCCCGGGACAGGTTGGCACCGGGGAGCTGTTTTTT.